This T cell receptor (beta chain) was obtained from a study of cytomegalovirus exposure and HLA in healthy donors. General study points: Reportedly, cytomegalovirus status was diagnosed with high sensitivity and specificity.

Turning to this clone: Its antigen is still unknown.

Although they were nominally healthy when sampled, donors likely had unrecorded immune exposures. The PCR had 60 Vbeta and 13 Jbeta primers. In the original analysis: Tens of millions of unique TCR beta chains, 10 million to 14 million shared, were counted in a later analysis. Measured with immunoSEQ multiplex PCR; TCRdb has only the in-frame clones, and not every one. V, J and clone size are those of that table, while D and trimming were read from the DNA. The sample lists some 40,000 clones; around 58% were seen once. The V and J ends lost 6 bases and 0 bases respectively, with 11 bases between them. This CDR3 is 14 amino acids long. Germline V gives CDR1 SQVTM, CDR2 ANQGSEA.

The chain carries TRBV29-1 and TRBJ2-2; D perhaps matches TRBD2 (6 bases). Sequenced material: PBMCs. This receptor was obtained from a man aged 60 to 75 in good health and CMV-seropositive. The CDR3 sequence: CSVRTTTNTGELFF. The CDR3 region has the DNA TGCAGCGTGAGGACTACCACGAACACCGGGGAGCTGTTTTTT.